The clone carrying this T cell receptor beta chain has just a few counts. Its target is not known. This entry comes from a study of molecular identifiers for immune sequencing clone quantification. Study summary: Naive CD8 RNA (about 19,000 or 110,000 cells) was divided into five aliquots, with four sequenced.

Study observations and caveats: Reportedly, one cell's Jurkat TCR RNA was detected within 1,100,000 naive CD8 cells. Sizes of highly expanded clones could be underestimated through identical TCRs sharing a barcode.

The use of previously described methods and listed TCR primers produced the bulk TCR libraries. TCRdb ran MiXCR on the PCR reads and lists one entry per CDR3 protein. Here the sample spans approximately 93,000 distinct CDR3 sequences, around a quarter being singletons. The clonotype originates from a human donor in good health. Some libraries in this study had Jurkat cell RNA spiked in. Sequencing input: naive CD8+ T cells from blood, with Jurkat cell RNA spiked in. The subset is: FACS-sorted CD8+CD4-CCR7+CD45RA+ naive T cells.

In DNA form, the CDR3 reads TGCAGTGCTAGAGCCGAGGGACAGGGGGACTACGAGCAGTACTTC. It encodes CSARAEGQGDYEQYF. This sequence joins TRBV20-1 and TRBJ2-7; TRBD1 agrees at 11 bases. V shed 1 base, J shed 3 bases, and the junction held 5 bases outside the gene matches. The CDR3 length is 15 residues. Germline lookup yields CDR1 DFQATT and CDR2 SNEGSKA (reference sequence).